This paragraph reports one T cell receptor (beta chain). Germline V lookup: CDR1 MNHEY, CDR2 SVGAGI. The length of the CDR3 is 14 residues. V lost 4 bases and J lost 3, with 11 bases in between. The repertoire was sequenced with immunoSEQ multiplex PCR; TCRdb's copy has only in-frame clones and lacks some. The sample holds about 64,000 clones, roughly 84% seen once. This sample is drawn from a study of OX40 agonist ivuxolimab in advanced cancers. Study in general: Checkpoint inhibitors had been given previously to under 50% of patients.

The rearrangement joins TRBV6-5 to TRBJ2-3; no reliable D call. The sample consisted of CD4+ or CD8+ T cells sorted from blood, taken in a trial of the OX40 agonist ivuxolimab. The sequence derives from an adult with an advanced solid tumor such as melanoma, head and neck, liver or kidney cancer. The CDR3 coding sequence is TGTGCCAGCAGTTCGCGAGGTGGGACAGATACGCAGTATTTT. Its protein product is CASSSRGGTDTQYF.